This T cell receptor (beta chain) was observed in a study of T cells in Graves' hyperthyroidism and ophthalmopathy. Study-level results: Most clonotypes that expanded in the thyroid above 0.001 also showed up in blood.

CDR3 length: 15 amino acids. V shed 5 bases and J 7 bases; nucleotides not matched to a gene: 6. CDR1 is SGHTA and CDR2 is FQGTGA in the germline V gene. The cohort's ophthalmopathy patients, a group with duration under 3 months, had a Clinical Activity Score of at least 3 and a NOSPECS grade of at least 4. The authors obtained PBMCs from over 7.5 ml of fresh peripheral blood. Authors of the study amplified TCR beta CDR3 regions from RNA transcripts. First-round RT-PCR targeting the TCR CDR3 was performed with the HTBI primer set. One entry per CDR3 protein, called by TCRdb with MiXCR from the multiplex PCR reads. Of some 490,000 distinct CDR3 sequences in the sample, 16% were seen once. Remarks on this clonotype: Its antigen remains unknown.

The source material was blood. This chain uses TRBV7-3 with TRBJ2-1, with 12 bases fitting TRBD2. The sequence derives from a woman aged 25 to 45 with Graves' ophthalmopathy. Here the CDR3 DNA reads TGTGCCAGCAGCCTCGGACTAGCGGGGTCTAATGAGCAGTTCTTC. Encoded protein: CASSLGLAGSNEQFF. Full variable domain (rest looked up from reference TRBV7-3 and TRBJ2-1): GAGVSQTPSNKVTEKGKYVELRCDPISGHTALYWYRQSLGQGPEFLIYFQGTGAADDSGLPNDRFFAVRPEGSVSTLKIQRTERGDSAVYLCASSLGLAGSNEQFFGPGTRLTVL.